This T cell receptor (beta chain) appears in the sequencing data of a study of technical replicates of blood from a handful of donors. Produced via immunoSEQ multiplex PCR; TCRdb's table is partial and in-frame only. Of approximately 80,000 clones listed, roughly 98% are singletons. This clone was counted a single time. Germline V gives CDR1 MDHEN, CDR2 SYDVKM. Deletions cut 0 bases from V and 6 bases from J, with 5 bases between. The CDR3 is made up of 12 amino acids. This receptor was taken from a human donor in good health. This chain joins TRBV28 and TRBJ1-2; D is ambiguous. The specimen sequenced was T cells isolated from PBMCs. The CDR3 reads CASSLWAHGYTF. CDR3 in DNA: TGTGCCAGCAGTTTATGGGCCCATGGCTACACCTTC.